The 26 T cell receptor beta chains given below trace back to one sample, sequenced in a study of T-cell memory formation after mild COVID-19. One entry per CDR3 protein, called by TCRdb with MiXCR from the 5' RACE reads. The table has about 540,000 distinct CDR3 sequences, about a fifth seen once; the top ten hold approximately 12%. The sequencing sample was made of PBMCs or a T cell subset sorted from them (not recorded which). These receptors all stem from an adult woman who had mild COVID-19 (a few samples of this study predate the infection). Cell type and time point are not known.

A few counts support this clonotype. This rearrangement joins TRBV18 to TRBJ2-3; D not resolved. V was pared by 1 base and J by 0 bases, with 5 bases between. This CDR3 is built from 14 residues. The germline CDR1 and CDR2 sequences are KGHSH and LQKENI. The CDR3 nucleotides read TGTGCCAGCTCACCACACCCTAGCACAGATACGCAGTATTTT. Translation gives CASSPHPSTDTQYF.

This chain uses TRBV20-1 with TRBJ2-4; D is perhaps TRBD2 (6 bases). Germline V lookup: CDR1 DFQATT, CDR2 SNEGSKA (reference sequence). CDR3 size: 15 residues. CDR3 nucleotide sequence: TGCAGCGCGATTAGGGCGGGAATAGCCAAAAACATTCAGTACTTC. It is translated as CSAIRAGIAKNIQYF.

The chain is built from TRBV6-5 and TRBJ2-7; 11 bases agree with TRBD2. Losses at the gene ends were 7 bases for V and 3 bases for J; bases not matched to a gene: 23. CDR3 length: 20 amino acids. Germline V gene data show CDR1 as MNHEY and CDR2 as SVGAGI. The CDR3, as DNA: TGTGCCAGCATCACAAGGCCGCGGGCGGAGACTAGCGGGGATATCTACGAGCAGTACTTC. Protein product: CASITRPRAETSGDIYEQYF.

This clonotype was counted ten times or more. The chain is built from TRBV7-2 and TRBJ2-3; D is ambiguous. The V end was cut by 3 bases, the J end by 2 bases, with 12 bases between. Germline V gene sequence: CDR1 SGHTA, CDR2 FQGNSA. The CDR3 has 15 amino acids. The CDR3: CASSFRARNTDTQYF. The DNA of the CDR3 is TGTGCCAGCAGCTTTCGCGCCAGGAACACAGATACGCAGTATTTT.

The gene calls are TRBV5-1 and TRBJ2-1, with TRBD1 matching 11 bases. Germline CDR1 SGHRS, CDR2 YFSETQ. Trimming cost V 4 bases and J 15 bases; bases outside gene matches: 6. This CDR3 region has 12 residues. This CDR3 is CASSPDRGRRFF. CDR3 DNA sequence: TGCGCCAGCAGCCCGGACAGGGGGCGTCGGTTCTTC.

This clonotype was seen at least ten times. The rearrangement joins TRBV12-3 or TRBV12-4 to TRBJ2-3, with TRBD1 matching over 9 bases. The CDR3 contains 14 residues. J was trimmed by 1 base and V by 6 bases; bases with no gene match: 2. CDR3 nucleotide sequence: TGTGCCAGCAGCAGACAGGGGGGCACAGATACGCAGTATTTT. As protein: CASSRQGGTDTQYF.

The chain joins TRBV12-3 or TRBV12-4 to TRBJ2-7; perhaps TRBD2 as D (5 bases). The CDR3 is 12 amino acids. Trimming shortened V by 1 base and J by 11 bases, and 12 bases separated the two germline ends. CDR3 nucleotide sequence: TGTGCCAGCAGTTTAGGGGTTGGGGAGAAGTACTTC. Amino acids: CASSLGVGEKYF.

Only a few counts were recorded for this clonotype. The chain carries TRBV20-1 and TRBJ2-5, with 7 bases that match TRBD2. The CDR3 loop spans 13 amino acids. Germline-derived CDR1 and CDR2 are DFQATT and SNEGSKA (reference sequence). Trimming took 6 bases from V and 5 from J; bases not matched to a gene: 9. CDR3 amino acids: CSAPNLGGETQYF. In DNA form, the CDR3 reads TGCAGTGCCCCGAACCTGGGAGGGGAGACCCAGTACTTC.

This clonotype has a handful of counts. J is TRBJ2-1 and V is TRBV2, with D perhaps TRBD2 (6 bases). V lost 4 bases, J lost 8 bases, and 21 bases lay in between. The CDR3 is made up of 16 amino acids. Germline V gene sequence: CDR1 SNHLY, CDR2 FYNNEI. CDR3 region: CASSAGQGGLKDEQFF. DNA of the CDR3: TGTGCCAGCAGTGCGGGCCAGGGAGGACTTAAGGATGAGCAGTTCTTC.

The V gene is TRBV20-1, the J gene TRBJ2-5; 12 bases are shared with TRBD2. The ends lost 1 base at V and 7 bases at J; junction bases unmatched: 16. The CDR3 runs to 18 residues. Germline values: CDR1 DFQATT, CDR2 SNEGSKA (reference sequence). The chain's CDR3 is CSARGDPSGGAGLWTQYF. The CDR3 coding sequence is TGCAGTGCTAGAGGGGACCCTAGCGGGGGGGCCGGTTTGTGGACCCAGTACTTC.

This clonotype was recorded a few times. V is TRBV29-1 and J is TRBJ2-1; a weak D match, TRBD1 (7 bases). CDR3 length: 16 residues. Per germline, CDR1 SQVTM and CDR2 ANQGSEA. Trimming cost V 7 bases and J 0 bases, with 19 bases left between them. The CDR3 here is CSAEIRGASSYNEQFF. CDR3 bases: TGCAGCGCCGAGATCAGGGGGGCCAGCTCCTACAATGAGCAGTTCTTC.

The chain combines TRBV12-3 or TRBV12-4 with TRBJ2-5; D is possibly TRBD2 (5 bases). CDR3 length: 15 residues. Trimming removed 1 base from V and 3 bases from J, with 12 bases in between. This CDR3 reads CASSLGLKEEETQYF. In DNA, the CDR3 is TGTGCCAGCAGTTTAGGTTTGAAGGAGGAAGAGACCCAGTACTTC.

This clonotype showed up just a few times. The chain employs TRBV7-9 and TRBJ2-7; 7 bases are a match to TRBD1. CDR3 length equals 15 residues. Per the germline V gene, CDR1 is SEHNR and CDR2 is FQNEAQ (reference sequence). J was trimmed by 6 bases and V by 5 bases; bases with no gene match: 13. The CDR3 sequence: CASSDMDRIGLEQYF. DNA for the CDR3: TGTGCCAGCAGCGACATGGACAGGATCGGCCTCGAGCAGTACTTC.

In regard to this clonotype: The CDR3 does not end in the conserved phenylalanine or tryptophan, so this is likely a read error. The chain is built from TRBV7-3 and TRBJ2-7; TRBD1 might be the D (5 bases). V shed 2 bases and J shed 5 bases, with 16 bases lying between them. The CDR3 covers 15 residues. Per germline, CDR1 SGHTA and CDR2 FQGTGA. This chain's CDR3 is CASSLVPGQGHEQYL. As DNA, the CDR3 is TGTGCCAGCAGCTTAGTCCCGGGCCAGGGCCACGAGCAGTACCTC.

This clonotype was detected only a few times. The J gene is TRBJ1-1, the V gene TRBV7-2, with D possibly TRBD1 on 5 matching bases. The CDR3 extends over 16 amino acids. Germline V gives CDR1 SGHTA, CDR2 FQGNSA. The V and J ends lost 4 bases and 4 bases respectively, with 19 bases between them. The CDR3 loop reads CASSSPGGSGSTEAFF. DNA of the CDR3: TGTGCCAGCAGCTCCCCTGGGGGGTCGGGATCCACTGAAGCTTTCTTT.

The sample holds a few counts of this clonotype. CDR3 sequence reads: CASSYPTSGGDQETQYF. In DNA, the CDR3 is TGTGCCAGCAGTTACCCGACTAGCGGGGGGGACCAAGAGACCCAGTACTTC. The J gene is TRBJ2-5, the V gene TRBV6-6, with 14 nucleotides matching TRBD2. The V segment lost 2 bases and the J segment 0 bases; nucleotides outside the gene matches: 2. This CDR3 spans 17 amino acids. CDR1 and CDR2 (germline): MNHNY, SVGAGI (reference sequence).

This clonotype was observed a single time. The chain uses TRBV7-2 and TRBJ1-1, with TRBD1 as a possible D gene (5 bases). V was trimmed by 0 bases and J by 0 bases, leaving 8 bases between them. Germline CDR1 SGHTA, CDR2 FQGNSA. The CDR3 contains 15 residues. CDR3 coding DNA: TGTGCCAGCAGCTTAGCGATGGGGGTGAACACTGAAGCTTTCTTT. Protein: CASSLAMGVNTEAFF.

The V gene is TRBV24-1, the J gene TRBJ2-5; D might be TRBD2 (7 bases). The germline V gene has CDR1 KGHDR and CDR2 SFDVKD. V was clipped by 4 bases and J by 4 bases, with 12 bases between them. This CDR3 has 14 amino acids. The CDR3 protein is CATSDTGRGETQYF. Here the CDR3 DNA reads TGTGCCACCAGTGACACAGGGAGGGGAGAGACCCAGTACTTC.

The V call is TRBV5-4, the J call TRBJ2-3; D might be TRBD2 (6 bases). V gave up 4 bases and J gave up 7 bases, with 22 bases separating them. Germline loops: CDR1 SGHNT, CDR2 YYREEE (reference sequence). CDR3 length equals 16 residues. For the CDR3, the DNA is TGTGCCAGCAGCCCTATTGGGTCTACCCGGGGGAATACGCAGTATTTT. The encoded protein is CASSPIGSTRGNTQYF. Complete variable domain (other parts from reference TRBV5-4 and TRBJ2-3): ETGVTQSPTHLIKTRGQQVTLRCSSQSGHNTVSWYQQALGQGPQFIFQYYREEENGRGNFPPRFSGLQFPNYSSELNVNALELDDSALYLCASSPIGSTRGNTQYFGPGTRLTVL.

The chain carries TRBV24-1 and TRBJ2-6; TRBD1 aligns across 8 bases. With V trimmed by 4 bases and J by 4 bases, 5 bases remained unmatched. In germline, CDR1 is KGHDR, CDR2 SFDVKD. The CDR3 has 16 amino acids. This CDR3 is CATSDQDRAGANVLTF. CDR3 bases: TGTGCCACCAGTGACCAGGACAGGGCCGGGGCCAACGTCCTGACTTTC.

The chain combines TRBV6-2 or TRBV6-3 with TRBJ2-5; D is unresolved. The CDR3 is 12 residues long. Trimming pared 3 bases from V and 2 bases from J, leaving 4 bases between. Germline values: CDR1 MNHEY, CDR2 SVGEGT. The CDR3 reads CASSYTQETQYF. DNA for the CDR3: TGTGCCAGCAGTTATACACAAGAGACCCAGTACTTC.

This clonotype was seen only a few times. V gene TRBV18 combines with J gene TRBJ2-1; the match to TRBD2 covers 8 bases. The CDR3 is 16 amino acids. In germline, CDR1 is KGHSH, CDR2 LQKENI. The J segment lost 2 bases and the V segment lost 3 bases, leaving 6 bases of the junction unmatched. As DNA, the CDR3 is TGTGCCAGCTCACCCCTTAGCGGGGTAACCTACAATGAGCAGTTCTTC. Translating it yields CASSPLSGVTYNEQFF.

The chain recombines TRBV28 with TRBJ1-6; D gene uncertain. V lost 2 bases to trimming and J lost 10 bases, with 9 bases between them. Germline CDR1 reads MDHEN; CDR2 reads SYDVKM. The length of the CDR3 is 13 residues. DNA of the CDR3: TGTGCCAGCAGTTTAGAGACTCTATCACCCCTCCACTTT. Encoded protein: CASSLETLSPLHF.

This clonotype was seen only a few times. This CDR3 is CSAVPSGSTDTQYF. The CDR3 region has the DNA TGCAGTGCTGTACCTAGCGGGAGCACAGATACGCAGTATTTT. The chain carries TRBV20-1 and TRBJ2-3; the match to TRBD2 covers 8 bases. V shed 5 bases and J 0 bases; nucleotides not matched to a gene: 4. The germline V gene encodes CDR1 DFQATT and CDR2 SNEGSKA (reference sequence). CDR3 length: 14 residues.

This clonotype was counted a few times. The chain employs TRBV7-2 and TRBJ1-5; no clear D. The CDR3 is made up of 15 amino acids. Germline-derived CDR1 and CDR2 are SGHTA and FQGNSA. Trimming stripped 1 base from V and 4 bases from J, with 11 bases between. The DNA for the CDR3 is TGTGCCAGCAGCTTAGGGAGCCGGGCAAATCAGCCCCAGCATTTT. It is translated as CASSLGSRANQPQHF.

The V and J genes are TRBV20-1 and TRBJ1-1; D is unclear. The CDR3 consists of 12 residues. The ends were cut back, 2 bases at V and 1 base at J, with 5 bases in the middle. Germline loops: CDR1 DFQATT, CDR2 SNEGSKA (reference sequence). DNA of the CDR3: TGCAGTGCTAGAAGTGGGAACACTGAAGCTTTCTTT. Protein sequence: CSARSGNTEAFF.